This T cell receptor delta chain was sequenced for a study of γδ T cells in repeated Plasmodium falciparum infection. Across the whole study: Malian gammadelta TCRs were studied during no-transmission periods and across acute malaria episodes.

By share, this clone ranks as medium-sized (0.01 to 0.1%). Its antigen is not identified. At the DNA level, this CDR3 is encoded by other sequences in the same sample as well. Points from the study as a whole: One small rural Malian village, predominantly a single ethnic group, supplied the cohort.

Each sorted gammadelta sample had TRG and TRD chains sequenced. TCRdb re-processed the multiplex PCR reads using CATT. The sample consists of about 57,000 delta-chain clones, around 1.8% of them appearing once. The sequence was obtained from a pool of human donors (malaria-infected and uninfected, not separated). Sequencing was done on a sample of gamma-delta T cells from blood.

The CDR3: CAFGRGPFYAPVLASKLIF. For the CDR3, the DNA is TGTGCCTTTGGCCGGGGCCCATTCTACGCCCCCGTACTGGCCTCGAAACTCATCTTT. This chain links TRDV3 with TRDJ1; a possible D gene is TRDD3 (5 bases). CDR1 and CDR2 from the germline V gene are TVYSNPD and GDNSRS (reference sequence). There are 19 residues in the CDR3. Deletions cut 2 bases from V and 8 bases from J, with 36 bases between.